The present TCR beta chain was sequenced within a study of cytomegalovirus exposure and HLA in healthy donors. Findings and limits, study-wide: Being productive about 87% or about 30% of the time was typical of most TCR beta V segments in an earlier analysis.

Comments on this clone: Its target is not known.

V lost 4 bases to trimming and J lost 3 bases; unmatched junction nucleotides: 3. This CDR3 is 14 amino acids long. Germline V gene lookup returns CDR1 SGDLS and CDR2 YYNGEE. It was with 60 Vbeta and 13 Jbeta primers that the PCR ran. In the original analysis: In a later analysis, of some 80 million unique beta chains, about 12 million appeared in at least two donors. Repertoires were generated with immunoSEQ multiplex PCR, while TCRdb's copy carries only in-frame clones and drops some. V and J calls and clone size are given by that table; D and trimming were obtained from the DNA. This sample has approximately 160,000 clones, with around 81% found just once.

The chain recombines TRBV9 with TRBJ1-3; 8 positions match TRBD1. Sequencing was carried out using PBMCs. This sequence originates from a woman aged 40 to 50 in good health and CMV-seronegative. The CDR3 sequence is CASSQGANGNTIYF. The CDR3 nucleotides are TGTGCCAGCAGCCAGGGGGCTAATGGAAACACCATATATTTT. The whole variable domain, remainder taken from reference TRBV9 and TRBJ1-3, is DSGVTQTPKHLITATGQRVTLRCSPRSGDLSVYWYQQSLDQGLQFLIQYYNGEERAKGNILERFSAQQFPDLHSELNLSSLELGDSALYFCASSQGANGNTIYFGEGSWLTVV.